Each of the 20 T cell receptor beta chains below was sequenced from the same sample in a study of early T cells in non-severe SARS-CoV-2 infection. One entry per CDR3 protein, called by TCRdb with MiXCR from the 5' RACE reads. The profile shows 36,000 or so distinct CDR3 sequences, about 3.8% of them singletons. Sequencing used whole blood. These receptors all come from an adult who was a healthcare worker with PCR-confirmed SARS-CoV-2 infection or an uninfected control (not recorded which).

The table lists this clonotype with many counts. The rearrangement joins TRBV3-1 to TRBJ1-4; D might be TRBD1 (5 bases). This CDR3 contains 14 residues. Germline V gene sequence: CDR1 LGHDT, CDR2 YNNKEL (reference sequence). The V end lost 0 bases, the J end lost 12 bases, and 14 bases lay between the germline ends. The CDR3 spells CASSQDTRGEELFF. DNA for the CDR3: TGTGCCAGCAGCCAAGATACTAGGGGTGAGGAACTGTTTTTT.

This clonotype occurred many times. The chain carries TRBV7-2 and TRBJ2-3, with TRBD2 matching 10 bases. The V gene's germline CDR1 is SGHTA and CDR2 FQGNSA. The V and J ends lost 6 bases and 2 bases, in that order; junction bases with no gene match: 5. The CDR3 is 15 amino acids. The CDR3 region is CASRPGTSDTDTQYF. CDR3 DNA sequence: TGTGCCAGCAGACCCGGGACTAGCGACACAGATACGCAGTATTTT.

This clonotype has at least ten counts. The rearrangement joins TRBV18 to TRBJ1-4; D is uncertain. With 5 bases removed from V and 0 bases from J, the gap between germline ends came to 10 bases. Per germline, CDR1 KGHSH and CDR2 LQKENI. The CDR3 is 15 residues long. CDR3 coding DNA: TGTGCCAGCTCATCAGCCTATGCAACTAATGAAAAACTGTTTTTT. Amino acids: CASSSAYATNEKLFF.

By share of the sample, this clonotype is medium-sized. V usage is TRBV29-1 and J usage is TRBJ1-2; TRBD1 might be the D (6 bases). The germline V gene has CDR1 SQVTM and CDR2 ANQGSEA. V lost 3 bases and J 3 bases, leaving 17 bases between the germline ends. The CDR3 extends over 15 amino acids. CDR3: CSVDDRQVGDYGYTF. The CDR3 nucleotides are TGCAGCGTTGATGATAGACAGGTGGGGGACTATGGCTACACCTTC.

This clonotype showed up many times. J is TRBJ2-4 and V is TRBV6-5, with D possibly TRBD1 on 5 matching bases. Germline CDR1 MNHEY, CDR2 SVGAGI. The CDR3 consists of 14 residues. The germline V and J ends were trimmed by 7 bases and 9 bases, with 19 bases remaining between them. Here the CDR3 reads CASTGRGWGSIQYF. In DNA, the CDR3 is TGTGCCAGCACAGGAAGGGGCTGGGGTTCCATTCAGTACTTC.

This clonotype was found many times. The chain employs TRBV7-3 and TRBJ2-3; D ambiguous. The CDR3 consists of 13 residues. Germline V gene sequence: CDR1 SGHTA, CDR2 FQGTGA. With 5 bases removed from V and 7 bases from J, the gap between germline ends came to 13 bases. The CDR3 here is CASSHETGNTQYF. CDR3 nucleotide sequence: TGTGCCAGCAGCCACGAAACTGGGAATACGCAGTATTTT.

This clonotype was counted at least ten times. This chain uses TRBV4-2 with TRBJ1-2, with TRBD1 identical over 10 bases. V lost 5 bases and J lost 4; bases outside the gene matches: 16. CDR1 is LGHNA, CDR2 YNFKEQ, per germline. The CDR3 runs to 18 residues. The chain's CDR3 is CASSLEPGQGLFGYGYTF. CDR3 nucleotides: TGTGCCAGCAGCTTGGAACCGGGACAGGGGCTGTTTGGCTATGGCTACACCTTC.

This clonotype was detected ten times or more. The rearrangement links TRBV10-3 to TRBJ2-1, with TRBD2 matching over 7 bases. Trimming at V came to 8 bases and at J to 10 bases, leaving 14 bases not matched to a gene. CDR3 length: 14 amino acids. The germline V gene encodes CDR1 ENHRY and CDR2 SYGVKD. The CDR3 loop reads CAIAGGTTGWEQFF. CDR3 DNA sequence: TGTGCCATCGCTGGGGGGACTACGGGATGGGAGCAGTTCTTC.

The sample holds many counts of this clonotype. The chain joins TRBV5-4 to TRBJ2-5; tentative D call: TRBD2 (6 bases). Germline lookup yields CDR1 SGHNT and CDR2 YYREEE (reference sequence). Trimming cost V 4 bases and J 4 bases, with 17 bases left between them. The CDR3 is 15 residues long. The CDR3 spells CASSPHGTPGETQYF. CDR3 bases: TGTGCCAGCAGCCCCCACGGGACTCCTGGAGAGACCCAGTACTTC.

The chain recombines TRBV9 with TRBJ2-7; D remains unclear. Looked up from germline, CDR1 is SGDLS and CDR2 is YYNGEE. The CDR3 loop spans 16 amino acids. The V and J ends lost 3 bases and 2 bases respectively, with 18 bases between them. The CDR3 reads CASSASSGQSPYEQYF. The DNA of the CDR3 is TGTGCCAGCAGCGCCTCATCCGGGCAGTCCCCCTACGAGCAGTACTTC. Based on the CDR3 plus reference TRBV9 and TRBJ2-7, the full variable domain is DSGVTQTPKHLITATGQRVTLRCSPRSGDLSVYWYQQSLDQGLQFLIQYYNGEERAKGNILERFSAQQFPDLHSELNLSSLELGDSALYFCASSASSGQSPYEQYFGPGTRLTVT.

This clonotype was counted many times. The chain joins TRBV6-5 to TRBJ1-3; maybe TRBD1 (6 bases). Deletions cut 6 bases from V and 2 bases from J, with 11 bases between. Germline V gene sequence: CDR1 MNHEY, CDR2 SVGAGI. The CDR3 contains 14 residues. CDR3 nucleotides: TGTGCCAGCAGCACCGGGACAACTGGAAACACCATATATTTT. This translates into CASSTGTTGNTIYF.

This clonotype was seen many times. The junction shows a germline mismatch at one end, possibly a read error. The chain combines TRBV6-6 with TRBJ1-1; D is undetermined. In germline, CDR1 is MNHNY, CDR2 SVGAGI (reference sequence). This CDR3 has 11 amino acids. In nucleotides, the CDR3 is TGTGCCAGCAGCTATGGAACTGAAGTTTTCTTT. It encodes CASSYGTEVFF.

This clonotype occurred many times. This chain connects TRBV29-1 to TRBJ2-1; D not resolved. Trimming stripped 5 bases from V and 7 bases from J, with 21 bases between. From germline, CDR1 is SQVTM and CDR2 ANQGSEA. This CDR3 is built from 15 residues. The CDR3 sequence is CSVPLVGSGSNEQFF. The CDR3 region has the DNA TGCAGCGTTCCTCTAGTCGGGTCCGGTTCAAATGAGCAGTTCTTC.

This clonotype appeared many times. V gene TRBV24-1 combines with J gene TRBJ2-6; D remains ambiguous. This CDR3 region has 13 residues. Trimming left V 6 bases short and J 7 bases short, with 9 bases between. CDR1 KGHDR and CDR2 SFDVKD come from the germline V gene. CDR3 amino acids: CATSPIEANVLTF. CDR3 in DNA: TGTGCCACCAGTCCAATAGAAGCCAACGTCCTGACTTTC.

This clonotype was detected many times. The CDR3 bases are TGCGCCAGCAGCCAAAGCGGAAACAACGATGAGCAGTTCTTC. Amino acids: CASSQSGNNDEQFF. The J gene is TRBJ2-1, the V gene TRBV5-1; TRBD2 might be the D (5 bases). The CDR3 is 14 amino acids. CDR1 is SGHRS and CDR2 is YFSETQ in the germline V gene. Trimming took off 4 bases at V and 8 bases at J, with 16 bases between the two ends.

The gene calls are TRBV28 and TRBJ2-3, with 7 bases fitting TRBD2. CDR1 is MDHEN, CDR2 SYDVKM, per germline. This CDR3 has 17 residues. The J segment lost 2 bases and the V segment lost 5 bases, leaving 13 bases of the junction unmatched. CDR3 in amino acids: CASSPLVGSGHTDTQYF. The DNA of the CDR3 is TGTGCCAGCAGTCCCCTGGTGGGTAGCGGGCACACAGATACGCAGTATTTT.

This clonotype appeared many times. This chain uses TRBV29-1 with TRBJ2-3, with 7 bases identical to TRBD1. The CDR3 covers 12 residues. Germline V gives CDR1 SQVTM, CDR2 ANQGSEA. V gave up 6 bases and J gave up 2 bases; unmatched junction bases: 2. The CDR3 sequence is CSVGQNTDTQYF. CDR3 DNA: TGCAGCGTGGGACAGAACACAGATACGCAGTATTTT.

This clonotype showed up just a few times. The chain joins TRBV10-2 to TRBJ1-6, with 10 bases that match TRBD1. Trimming removed 8 bases from V and 6 bases from J; junction bases left unmatched: 4. The germline gives CDR1 WSHSY, CDR2 SAAADI. The CDR3 loop spans 14 amino acids. CDR3 sequence reads: CASRRDRGNSPLHF. CDR3 nucleotide sequence: TGCGCCAGCCGCCGGGACAGGGGTAATTCACCCCTCCACTTT.

The sample holds many counts of this clonotype. The chain links TRBV6-4 to TRBJ2-6, with 10 bases that match TRBD1. CDR1 and CDR2 from the germline V gene are MRHNA and SNTAGT. The CDR3 is 19 amino acids. The junction had 11 bases not matched to a gene; V was cut back by 6 bases and J by 0 bases. In DNA, the CDR3 is TGTGCCAGCAGCTCAACTAGGACAGGGGGGAGCTCTGGGGCCAACGTCCTGACTTTC. Translating gives CASSSTRTGGSSGANVLTF.

The chain uses TRBV28 and TRBJ2-6, with D perhaps TRBD1 or TRBD2 (5 bases each). CDR3 length equals 17 residues. Per germline, CDR1 MDHEN and CDR2 SYDVKM. V was shortened by 3 bases and J by 0 bases, with 12 bases between the two germline ends. CDR3 in DNA: TGTGCCAGCAGTTTGCCACAGGAGGACTCTGGGGCCAACGTCCTGACTTTC. This encodes CASSLPQEDSGANVLTF.